A single T cell receptor beta chain is shown here with its context. Its antigen is not known. The entry originates in a study of Ad26.COV2.S vaccination and SARS-CoV-2 variants. In the study overall: Within the COV1001 Ad26.COV2.S trial arm, the donor was enrolled. Intramuscularly, Ad26.COV2.S was given either once or twice, 56 days apart. Study-level results: Quantification of TCR breadth and depth may have yielded underestimates of total T cell responses.

TCRdb's table, derived via immunoSEQ multiplex PCR, lists solely in-frame clones and lacks some. The sample gives approximately 460,000 clones, 80% to 90% of which show up once; 1.7% is in the top ten. The V and J ends lost 2 bases and 11 bases respectively, with 12 bases between them. The CDR3 has 12 residues. Per germline, CDR1 MNHNS and CDR2 SASEGT. Treatment of the sample: 19 received Ad26.COV2.S at low or high dose, single or two shots; about 5 received placebo; per-sample allocation not given. Vaccine and placebo recipients were sampled on day 63 after the first injection. Sequences were derived from peripheral blood, sampled in a trial of Ad26.COV2.S vaccine versus placebo. This receptor was obtained from a person aged 18-65 years who received the Ad26.COV2.S COVID-19 vaccine or a placebo. The gene calls are TRBV6-1 and TRBJ1-1; D might be TRBD1 (6 bases). The CDR3 bases are TGTGCCAGCAGTGAAAGGGGGGGCTCCGCTTTCTTT. Translating gives CASSERGGSAFF.